Following are 19 T cell receptor beta chains from one sample sequenced in a study of shared clonotypes between healthy human individuals. Cells designated naive CD8 were CD45RO-negative and were positively selected for CCR7, with terminally differentiated effector memory CD45RA+ cells excluded. Profiling relied on immunoSEQ multiplex PCR, and the TCRdb table lists in-frame clones only, not all of them. The data contain about 2.1 million clones, roughly 95% of them singletons. Sequencing was carried out using naive CD8+ T cells from PBMCs. These TCRs come from a man aged 18 to 29 in good health. Some clones in this sample may be carry-over from other donors' samples.

J is TRBJ2-1 and V is TRBV7-8; the match to TRBD2 covers 14 bases. CDR1 is SGHVS and CDR2 is FQNEAQ in the germline V gene. The CDR3 sequence is 20 residues long. J gave up 4 bases and V 3 bases, and 14 bases lay outside the gene matches. DNA for the CDR3: TGTGCCAGCAGCTTTGGACTAGCGGGAGGCAACTCCCACCTTTACAATGAGCAGTTCTTC. Its translation is CASSFGLAGGNSHLYNEQFF.

For this clone: Other DNA sequences from this sample encode an identical CDR3 as well. The V and J genes are TRBV11-3 and TRBJ2-7; perhaps D is TRBD1 or TRBD2 (5 bases each). V lost 7 bases and J 4 bases, leaving 17 bases between the germline ends. The CDR3 runs 14 residues. Germline V gene sequence: CDR1 SGHNT, CDR2 YENEEA. The CDR3: CASTNAGTIYEQYF. CDR3 coding DNA: TGTGCCAGCACCAATGCCGGGACGATTTACGAGCAGTACTTC.

This clone was found once. The chain carries TRBV27 and TRBJ2-7; possible D gene TRBD2, 5 bases. V was trimmed by 0 bases and J by 3 bases, leaving 15 bases between them. CDR3 size: 16 residues. Germline CDR1 reads MNHEY; CDR2 reads SMNVEV (reference sequence). CDR3 region: CASSLSTGEFVYEQYF. In DNA form, the CDR3 reads TGTGCCAGCAGTTTATCAACCGGGGAATTCGTCTACGAGCAGTACTTC.

V gene TRBV28 combines with J gene TRBJ2-1; a weak D match, TRBD1 (6 bases). The CDR3 has 16 residues. V was clipped by 6 bases and J by 9 bases, with 24 bases between them. Per germline, CDR1 MDHEN and CDR2 SYDVKM. The CDR3 reads CASRQRVGHARPEQFF. The CDR3 DNA is TGTGCCAGCAGACAAAGAGTGGGACATGCGCGGCCTGAGCAGTTCTTC.

DNA of the CDR3: TGTGCACTCTCACACGGGGGCGAGCAGTACTTC. It specifies CALSHGGEQYF. The genes are TRBV2 and TRBJ2-7; D may be TRBD2 (6 bases). The V gene's germline CDR1 is SNHLY and CDR2 FYNNEI. The CDR3 has 11 amino acids. The entire variable domain, with the rest obtained from reference TRBV2 and TRBJ2-7, is as follows: EPEVTQTPSHQVTQMGQEVILRCVPISNHLYFYWYRQILGQKVEFLVSFYNNEISEKSEIFDDQFSVERPDGSNFTLKIRSTKLEDSAMYFCALSHGGEQYFGPGTRLTVT.

The chain links TRBV27 to TRBJ1-2; tentatively, D is TRBD1 (5 bases). Trimming pared 4 bases from V and 4 bases from J, leaving 10 bases between. Germline CDR1 is MNHEY and CDR2 is SMNVEV (reference sequence). The CDR3 has 13 residues. CDR3 DNA sequence: TGTGCCAGCAGTTCTCTTGGGGGCTATGGCTACACCTTC. It specifies CASSSLGGYGYTF.

The genes are TRBV9 and TRBJ2-7; 14 bases line up with TRBD2. Germline CDR1 is SGDLS and CDR2 is YYNGEE. V shed 3 bases and J 5 bases; nucleotides not matched to a gene: 4. The CDR3 covers 15 residues. The CDR3 region is CASSAGTSGSDEQYF. The CDR3 DNA follows: TGTGCCAGCAGCGCAGGGACTAGCGGGAGTGACGAGCAGTACTTC.

The gene calls are TRBV7-6 and TRBJ2-2, with no clear D. CDR1 and CDR2 from the germline V gene are SGHVS and FNYEAQ. This CDR3 has 13 residues. V was trimmed by 7 bases and J by 0 bases, leaving 6 bases between them. DNA of the CDR3: TGTGCCAGCACCAAGACGAACACCGGGGAGCTGTTTTTT. It yields the protein CASTKTNTGELFF.

This sequence joins TRBV5-4 and TRBJ2-5; 7 bases are shared with TRBD2. Trimming cost V 3 bases and J 6 bases; bases outside gene matches: 11. This CDR3 region has 15 residues. Germline CDR1 reads SGHNT; CDR2 reads YYREEE (reference sequence). CDR3 protein: CASSWGSQRDQTQYF. CDR3 DNA: TGTGCCAGCAGCTGGGGAAGCCAGCGGGACCAGACCCAGTACTTC. The full variable domain, rest sourced from reference TRBV5-4 and TRBJ2-5, is ETGVTQSPTHLIKTRGQQVTLRCSSQSGHNTVSWYQQALGQGPQFIFQYYREEENGRGNFPPRFSGLQFPNYSSELNVNALELDDSALYLCASSWGSQRDQTQYFGPGTRLLVL.

CDR3 DNA: TGTGCCAGCTCGGCGCATCGGGGCTCCTACAATGAGCAGTTCTTC. Protein product: CASSAHRGSYNEQFF. V and J are TRBV28 and TRBJ2-1; perhaps TRBD2 as D (5 bases). V gave up 8 bases and J gave up 0 bases, with 14 bases separating them. In germline, CDR1 is MDHEN, CDR2 SYDVKM. The CDR3 is made up of 15 amino acids. The variable domain in full, completed from reference TRBV28 and TRBJ2-1, reads DVKVTQSSRYLVKRTGEKVFLECVQDMDHENMFWYRQDPGLGLRLIYFSYDVKMKEKGDIPEGYSVSREKKERFSLILESASTNQTSMYLCASSAHRGSYNEQFFGPGTRLTVL.

The rearrangement joins TRBV4-1 to TRBJ1-1; 7 bases align to TRBD1. Germline CDR1 is MGHRA and CDR2 is YSYEKL. V gave up 2 bases and J gave up 4 bases; unmatched junction bases: 10. This CDR3 contains 16 residues. CDR3 protein: CASSQRDRDLFTEAFF. The CDR3 DNA reads TGCGCCAGCAGCCAACGGGACAGAGATTTATTCACTGAAGCTTTCTTT.

This clone was observed once. The same CDR3 can be traced to other DNA sequences in this sample. The chain joins TRBV20-1 to TRBJ2-1; 8 bases fit TRBD2. CDR3 length equals 10 residues. CDR1 is DFQATT, CDR2 SNEGSKA, per germline (reference sequence). V lost 3 bases and J lost 16; bases outside the gene matches: 5. The CDR3 nucleotides read TGCAGTGCTAGGGACGGGAGGGCCTTCTTC. This sequence encodes CSARDGRAFF.

V is TRBV15 and J is TRBJ2-7; TRBD2 aligns across 9 bases. Trimming at V came to 3 bases and at J to 3 bases, leaving 9 bases not matched to a gene. The germline gives CDR1 LNHNV, CDR2 YYDKDF (reference sequence). The CDR3 length is 16 residues. For the CDR3, the DNA is TGTGCCACCAGCAGCCCCCCTAGCGGGACACGCTACGAGCAGTACTTC. Residues: CATSSPPSGTRYEQYF.

The J gene is TRBJ2-7, the V gene TRBV27, with 12 bases fitting TRBD2. J was trimmed by 7 bases and V by 5 bases; bases with no gene match: 9. This CDR3 has 15 amino acids. CDR1 and CDR2 (germline): MNHEY, SMNVEV (reference sequence). The CDR3 bases are TGTGCCAGCAGTGGGTCGACTAGCGGGAGTATAGAGCAGTACTTC. Its protein product is CASSGSTSGSIEQYF.

On this clone itself: This sample includes further DNA sequences coding for the same CDR3. V and J are TRBV7-9 and TRBJ2-7; D is perhaps TRBD2 (5 bases). The germline V and J ends were trimmed by 4 bases and 5 bases, with 9 bases remaining between them. Germline V CDR1 and CDR2: SEHNR, FQNEAQ (reference sequence). CDR3 length: 12 amino acids. CDR3 DNA sequence: TGTGCCAGCAGCTCACTAGGCGACGAGCAGTACTTC. It encodes CASSSLGDEQYF.

The CDR3 region has the DNA TGTGCCAGCAGCCCTGGAAGAACGGCTAGCTATGGCTACACCTTC. Its protein is CASSPGRTASYGYTF. The chain couples TRBV5-6 to TRBJ1-2; D call uncertain. CDR1 and CDR2 (germline): SGHDT, YYEEEE. The CDR3 consists of 15 residues. The V end lost 4 bases, the J end lost 4 bases, and 17 bases lay between the germline ends.

This chain joins TRBV28 and TRBJ2-7; 12 bases are a match to TRBD2. Per germline, CDR1 MDHEN and CDR2 SYDVKM. The CDR3 covers 14 residues. V dropped 6 bases and J dropped 3; count of bases not matched to a gene: 3. CDR3 residues: CASSWTSGDYEQYF. DNA of the CDR3: TGTGCCAGCAGCTGGACTAGCGGGGACTACGAGCAGTACTTC.

The chain joins TRBV28 to TRBJ2-6; possibly TRBD2 for D (6 bases). Trimming took 9 bases from V and 2 from J, leaving 14 bases between them. This CDR3 has 15 amino acids. Germline loops: CDR1 MDHEN, CDR2 SYDVKM. CDR3 nucleotides: TGTGCCAGTTCCACCGGGGGACCTGGGGCCAACGTCCTGACTTTC. It yields the protein CASSTGGPGANVLTF.

V usage is TRBV7-6 and J usage is TRBJ2-2; D unclear. Between the trimmed V and J ends, which lost 1 base and 4 bases, there was a span of 10 bases. This CDR3 has 15 amino acids. Germline CDR1 reads SGHVS; CDR2 reads FNYEAQ. CDR3 sequence (DNA): TGTGCCAGCAGCTTAGTCGTACAGAGCACCGGGGAGCTGTTTTTT. This gives the protein CASSLVVQSTGELFF.